One sample yielded the 31 T cell receptor beta chains listed below, sequenced in a study of blood T cell repertoires in COVID-19. Sequencing used immunoSEQ multiplex PCR; TCRdb keeps in-frame clones, though not all of them. The table shows roughly 110,000 clones, with around 92% occurring only once. Specimen: peripheral blood. These receptors all stem from a man aged 35 to 55 with active or convalescent COVID-19.

The CDR3 loop reads CAWSGGGEQYF. The CDR3, as DNA: TGTGCCTGGAGTGGGGGGGGCGAGCAGTACTTC. J is TRBJ2-7 and V is TRBV30; 7 nucleotides agree with TRBD2. The germline gives CDR1 GTSNPN, CDR2 SVGIG (reference sequence). With 1 base clipped from V and 6 bases from J, the junction kept 0 bases outside the gene matches. The CDR3 totals 11 residues. The entire variable domain, with the rest obtained from reference TRBV30 and TRBJ2-7, is as follows: SQTIHQWPATLVQPVGSPLSLECTVEGTSNPNLYWYRQAAGRGLQLLFYSVGIGQISSEVPQNLSASRPQDRQFILSSKKLLLSDSGFYLCAWSGGGEQYFGPGTRLTVT.

This clone has more than one count but fewer than ten. The chain couples TRBV5-4 to TRBJ2-7; D uncertain. Trimming left V 5 bases short and J 3 bases short, with 21 bases between. The CDR3 sequence is 16 residues long. CDR1 and CDR2 (germline): SGHNT, YYREEE (reference sequence). CDR3 residues: CASRKGGQLGLYEQYF. In DNA form, the CDR3 reads TGTGCCAGCAGGAAAGGTGGCCAGCTAGGTCTCTACGAGCAGTACTTC.

V and J are TRBV7-2 and TRBJ2-3; D may be TRBD1 (6 bases). The V gene's germline CDR1 is SGHTA and CDR2 FQGNSA. V lost 6 bases and J 1 base, leaving 17 bases between the germline ends. The CDR3 has 16 residues. CDR3 region: CASSLGAGARTDTQYF. For the CDR3, the DNA is TGTGCCAGCAGTCTGGGGGCAGGGGCACGCACAGATACGCAGTATTTT.

This chain uses TRBV5-6 with TRBJ2-1; 7 bases agree with TRBD2. The CDR3 sequence is 14 residues long. CDR1 is SGHDT, CDR2 YYEEEE, per germline. V was pared by 5 bases and J by 10 bases, with 12 bases of the junction left unmatched. The CDR3 region is CASSSGTPGGEQFF. DNA for the CDR3: TGTGCCAGCAGTTCCGGGACGCCCGGGGGGGAGCAGTTCTTC.

The chain is built from TRBV5-1 and TRBJ2-7, with D possibly being TRBD1 (6 bases). Trimming removed 5 bases at V and 2 bases at J, with 17 bases between. Germline V gene sequence: CDR1 SGHRS, CDR2 YFSETQ. There are 15 residues in the CDR3. In DNA form, the CDR3 reads TGCGCCAGCAGTCCCCCGGGACATGAAACCTACGAGCAGTACTTC. Its protein is CASSPPGHETYEQYF.

V is TRBV7-8 and J is TRBJ1-1, with unresolved D. V dropped 1 base and J dropped 1 base, with 4 bases sitting between them. Per the germline V gene, CDR1 is SGHVS and CDR2 is FQNEAQ. The CDR3 consists of 13 residues. This CDR3 is CASSLDRNTEAFF. The CDR3 nucleotides are TGTGCCAGCAGCTTAGATAGGAACACTGAAGCTTTCTTT.

The rearrangement links TRBV5-4 to TRBJ2-1; TRBD2 might be the D (6 bases). V was trimmed by 2 bases and J by 2 bases, leaving 11 bases between them. The CDR3 is made up of 15 amino acids. Germline V gene data show CDR1 as SGHNT and CDR2 as YYREEE (reference sequence). CDR3 protein: CASSFDSGTYNEQFF. The CDR3 bases are TGTGCCAGCAGCTTCGATAGCGGAACCTACAATGAGCAGTTCTTC.

The chain couples TRBV7-2 to TRBJ1-1, with D possibly being TRBD1 (6 bases). The ends were cut back, 0 bases at V and 12 bases at J, with 14 bases in the middle. The germline CDR1 and CDR2 sequences are SGHTA and FQGNSA. This CDR3 region has 13 residues. The DNA of the CDR3 is TGTGCCAGCAGCTTAGCGGATACAGGGACACCTTTCTTT. Its protein is CASSLADTGTPFF.

V and J are TRBV6-5 and TRBJ2-3, with 9 positions matching TRBD2. Per the germline V gene, CDR1 is MNHEY and CDR2 is SVGAGI. The J segment lost 5 bases and the V segment lost 6 bases, leaving 9 bases of the junction unmatched. This CDR3 has 15 amino acids. CDR3 region: CASRLTSGPQDTQYF. The CDR3 DNA sequence: TGTGCCAGCAGACTGACTAGCGGACCACAAGATACGCAGTATTTT.

The chain links TRBV9 to TRBJ1-2; tentative D call: TRBD1 (5 bases). This CDR3 is 14 amino acids long. Trimming removed 2 bases at V and 8 bases at J, with 16 bases between. Germline loops: CDR1 SGDLS, CDR2 YYNGEE. CDR3 protein: CASSVPGARGGYTF. The CDR3 nucleotides read TGTGCCAGCAGCGTCCCGGGAGCTAGGGGCGGCTACACCTTC. The entire variable domain, with the rest obtained from reference TRBV9 and TRBJ1-2, is as follows: DSGVTQTPKHLITATGQRVTLRCSPRSGDLSVYWYQQSLDQGLQFLIQYYNGEERAKGNILERFSAQQFPDLHSELNLSSLELGDSALYFCASSVPGARGGYTFGSGTRLTVV.

The gene calls are TRBV18 and TRBJ1-5, with a possible D match to TRBD1 (5 bases). CDR1 is KGHSH, CDR2 LQKENI, per germline. V lost 3 bases, J lost 11 bases, and 26 bases lay in between. This CDR3 is built from 17 residues. The CDR3 DNA reads TGTGCCAGCTCACCGACGACAGATCGAGGACCTTTTATGTCCCAGCATTTT. It translates to CASSPTTDRGPFMSQHF.

This chain connects TRBV6-5 to TRBJ2-3; 10 nucleotides line up with TRBD2. CDR1 is MNHEY, CDR2 SVGAGI, per germline. V gave up 8 bases and J gave up 5 bases; unmatched junction bases: 1. The CDR3 runs to 12 residues. The CDR3 DNA sequence: TGTGCCAGCCGACTAGCGGGAGATACGCAGTATTTT. This translates into CASRLAGDTQYF.

The chain couples TRBV19 to TRBJ1-4; D possibly corresponds to TRBD1 (6 bases). Per the germline V gene, CDR1 is LNHDA and CDR2 is SQIVND (reference sequence). Deletions cut 2 bases from V and 0 bases from J, with 10 bases between. This CDR3 is built from 16 residues. The CDR3 loop is CASSILAGATNEKLFF. CDR3 bases: TGTGCCAGTAGTATACTGGCAGGGGCAACTAATGAAAAACTGTTTTTT.

J is TRBJ2-7 and V is TRBV30, with D tentatively TRBD1 (6 bases). Germline CDR1 is GTSNPN and CDR2 is SVGIG (reference sequence). Trimming shortened V by 3 bases and J by 6 bases, and 12 bases separated the two germline ends. The CDR3 covers 12 residues. The CDR3 DNA reads TGTGCCTGGAGACAGGGAAGGGGCGAGCAGTACTTC. Translating it yields CAWRQGRGEQYF. Combining the CDR3 with reference TRBV30 and TRBJ2-7 gives the whole variable domain SQTIHQWPATLVQPVGSPLSLECTVEGTSNPNLYWYRQAAGRGLQLLFYSVGIGQISSEVPQNLSASRPQDRQFILSSKKLLLSDSGFYLCAWRQGRGEQYFGPGTRLTVT.

Of note for this clone: The same CDR3 is also encoded by other DNA sequences in this sample. The rearrangement links TRBV6-5 to TRBJ2-7; TRBD1 matches at 10 bases. V trimming: 10 bases; J trimming: 2 bases; junction bases outside the gene matches: 2. Germline V CDR1 and CDR2: MNHEY, SVGAGI. CDR3 length: 12 residues. This chain's CDR3 is CATGQGAYEQYF. The CDR3 coding sequence is TGTGCCACCGGACAGGGGGCCTACGAGCAGTACTTC.

This rearrangement joins TRBV7-3 to TRBJ2-3, with a tentative D call TRBD1 (5 bases). This CDR3 comprises 15 residues. Trimming took 3 bases from V and 5 from J, leaving 15 bases between them. Germline CDR1 reads SGHTA; CDR2 reads FQGTGA. CDR3: CASSFQGSPGDTQYF. The CDR3 coding sequence is TGTGCCAGCAGCTTCCAGGGCAGTCCGGGAGATACGCAGTATTTT.

This clone has only a few counts. The chain combines TRBV2 with TRBJ1-6; TRBD1 might be the D (5 bases). V shed 5 bases and J shed 9 bases, with 14 bases lying between them. Germline loops: CDR1 SNHLY, CDR2 FYNNEI. There are 14 residues in the CDR3. CDR3 coding DNA: TGTGCCAGCAGTTATACAGGCGCGAGTTCACCCCTCCACTTT. Translated: CASSYTGASSPLHF.

The J gene is TRBJ1-1, the V gene TRBV7-2, with a tentative D call TRBD1 (5 bases). The germline V and J ends were trimmed by 1 base and 0 bases, with 12 bases remaining between them. Germline V gene data show CDR1 as SGHTA and CDR2 as FQGNSA. CDR3 length equals 16 residues. CDR3: CASSLEGLFMNTEAFF. In DNA form, the CDR3 reads TGTGCCAGCAGCTTAGAGGGGTTGTTCATGAACACTGAAGCTTTCTTT.

This chain joins TRBV6-5 and TRBJ1-4; 8 bases line up with TRBD1. Germline V gene data show CDR1 as MNHEY and CDR2 as SVGAGI. The CDR3 length is 13 residues. The junction had 11 bases not matched to a gene; V was cut back by 6 bases and J by 14 bases. In DNA form, the CDR3 reads TGTGCCAGCAGGGACAGGGCCCTTTCCTGGCTGTTTTTT. Translating gives CASRDRALSWLFF.

The CDR3 sequence is CASSFSGSSNEQFF. DNA of the CDR3: TGTGCCAGCAGCTTTAGCGGGAGTTCTAATGAGCAGTTCTTC. The chain uses TRBV7-8 and TRBJ2-1; 9 nucleotides agree with TRBD2. V shed 3 bases and J 7 bases; nucleotides not matched to a gene: 4. This CDR3 region has 14 residues. Germline V CDR1 and CDR2: SGHVS, FQNEAQ.

This rearrangement joins TRBV7-3 to TRBJ2-1; D unresolved. CDR3 size: 13 residues. Germline V lookup: CDR1 SGHTA, CDR2 FQGTGA. V was trimmed by 4 bases and J by 1 base, leaving 5 bases between them. DNA of the CDR3: TGTGCCAGCAGCTCGGTATCCTACAATGAGCAGTTCTTC. It specifies CASSSVSYNEQFF. The whole variable domain, remainder taken from reference TRBV7-3 and TRBJ2-1, is GAGVSQTPSNKVTEKGKYVELRCDPISGHTALYWYRQSLGQGPEFLIYFQGTGAADDSGLPNDRFFAVRPEGSVSTLKIQRTERGDSAVYLCASSSVSYNEQFFGPGTRLTVL.

The chain links TRBV7-3 to TRBJ2-1; a weak D match, TRBD2 (6 bases). The CDR3 extends over 14 amino acids. Trimming shortened V by 1 base and J by 9 bases, and 13 bases separated the two germline ends. Germline CDR1 SGHTA, CDR2 FQGTGA. CDR3 DNA: TGTGCCAGCAGCTTAATCGTCGGGGGAAGTGAGCAGTTCTTC. Translating gives CASSLIVGGSEQFF.

The V call is TRBV30, the J call TRBJ2-3, with 8 positions matching TRBD1. Germline trimming cut 4 bases from V and 0 bases from J; bases unmatched to any gene: 3. The CDR3 spans 14 residues. The V gene's germline CDR1 is GTSNPN and CDR2 SVGIG (reference sequence). DNA of the CDR3: TGTGCCTGGAAGACAGGGGTGAGCACAGATACGCAGTATTTT. It codes for CAWKTGVSTDTQYF. Supplemented by reference TRBV30 and TRBJ2-3, the full variable domain reads SQTIHQWPATLVQPVGSPLSLECTVEGTSNPNLYWYRQAAGRGLQLLFYSVGIGQISSEVPQNLSASRPQDRQFILSSKKLLLSDSGFYLCAWKTGVSTDTQYFGPGTRLTVL.

V and J are TRBV5-1 and TRBJ1-2; 9 bases line up with TRBD1. With 4 bases clipped from V and 5 bases from J, the junction kept 3 bases outside the gene matches. This CDR3 has 13 residues. Per germline, CDR1 SGHRS and CDR2 YFSETQ. The CDR3 reads CASSPGTGYGYTF. For the CDR3, the DNA is TGCGCCAGCAGCCCCGGGACAGGGTATGGCTACACCTTC.

V and J are TRBV5-1 and TRBJ1-6; 7 nucleotides match TRBD1. V was clipped by 2 bases and J by 7 bases; unmatched bases: 6. The CDR3 runs 15 residues. The germline gives CDR1 SGHRS, CDR2 YFSETQ. For the CDR3, the DNA is TGCGCCAGCAGCTTCGGAACAGGGGTGAATTCACCCCTCCACTTT. Encoded protein: CASSFGTGVNSPLHF.

The CDR3 protein is CASSRGNTEAFF. The CDR3, as DNA: TGTGCCAGCAGCAGGGGGAACACTGAAGCTTTCTTT. The V and J genes are TRBV28 and TRBJ1-1, with a tentative D call TRBD1 (6 bases). Germline CDR1 and CDR2: MDHEN and SYDVKM. Trimming left V 6 bases short and J 1 base short, with 6 bases between. The CDR3 loop spans 12 amino acids. Complete variable domain (other parts from reference TRBV28 and TRBJ1-1): DVKVTQSSRYLVKRTGEKVFLECVQDMDHENMFWYRQDPGLGLRLIYFSYDVKMKEKGDIPEGYSVSREKKERFSLILESASTNQTSMYLCASSRGNTEAFFGQGTRLTVV.

The rearrangement links TRBV10-3 to TRBJ1-5; possibly TRBD1 for D (6 bases). Germline-derived CDR1 and CDR2 are ENHRY and SYGVKD. The CDR3 runs to 15 residues. V was cut by 6 bases and J by 3 bases, with 15 bases left in between. The CDR3 sequence: CAIRGLQGFNQPQHF. The CDR3 DNA reads as TGTGCCATCAGAGGTCTACAGGGATTCAATCAGCCCCAGCATTTT.

The chain has TRBV27 and TRBJ1-1; TRBD1 aligns across 8 bases. Trimming cost V 6 bases and J 10 bases; bases outside gene matches: 10. This CDR3 spans 13 amino acids. Per germline, CDR1 MNHEY and CDR2 SMNVEV (reference sequence). The DNA of the CDR3 is TGTGCCAGCAGCCGCACAAGACAGGGGAGAGCTTTCTTT. Translated: CASSRTRQGRAFF.

The V gene is TRBV7-2, the J gene TRBJ1-5; a possible D gene is TRBD1 (6 bases). From germline, CDR1 is SGHTA and CDR2 FQGNSA. CDR3 length: 17 residues. Trimming shortened V by 5 bases and J by 1 base, and 18 bases separated the two germline ends. For the CDR3, the DNA is TGTGCCAGCAGCCAAAGGTCCAGGGGCGTGAGCAATCAGCCCCAGCATTTT. As protein: CASSQRSRGVSNQPQHF.

The V gene is TRBV6-2 or TRBV6-3, the J gene TRBJ2-7, with 9 bases that match TRBD2. Trimming removed 4 bases from V and 4 bases from J; junction bases left unmatched: 5. CDR1 and CDR2 from the germline V gene are MNHEY and SVGEGT. This CDR3 spans 14 amino acids. CDR3 region: CASSFLAGTYEQYF. The CDR3, as DNA: TGTGCCAGCAGTTTCCTAGCGGGAACTTACGAGCAGTACTTC.

This chain links TRBV19 with TRBJ1-5; D is unclear. Germline CDR1 and CDR2: LNHDA and SQIVND (reference sequence). The length of the CDR3 is 15 residues. Trimming removed 5 bases at V and 3 bases at J, with 14 bases between. Here the CDR3 reads CASSLGQRFNQPQHF. The CDR3 DNA sequence: TGTGCCAGTAGTTTGGGTCAGAGGTTCAATCAGCCCCAGCATTTT.